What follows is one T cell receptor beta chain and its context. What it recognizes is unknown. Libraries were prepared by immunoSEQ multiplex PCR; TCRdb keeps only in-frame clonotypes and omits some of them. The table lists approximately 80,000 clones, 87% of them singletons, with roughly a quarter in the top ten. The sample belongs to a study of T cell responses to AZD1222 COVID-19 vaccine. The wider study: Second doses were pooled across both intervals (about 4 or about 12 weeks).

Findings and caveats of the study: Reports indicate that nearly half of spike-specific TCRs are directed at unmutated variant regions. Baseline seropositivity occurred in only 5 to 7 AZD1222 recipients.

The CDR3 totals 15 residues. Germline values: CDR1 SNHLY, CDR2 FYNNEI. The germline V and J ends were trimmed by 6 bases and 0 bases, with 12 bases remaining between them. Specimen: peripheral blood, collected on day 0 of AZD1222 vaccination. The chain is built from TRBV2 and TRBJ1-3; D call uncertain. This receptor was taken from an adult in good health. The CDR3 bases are TGTGCCAGCAGGGTCGGATCAATCTCTGGAAACACCATATATTTT. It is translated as CASRVGSISGNTIYF. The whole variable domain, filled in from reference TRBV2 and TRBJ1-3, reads EPEVTQTPSHQVTQMGQEVILRCVPISNHLYFYWYRQILGQKVEFLVSFYNNEISEKSEIFDDQFSVERPDGSNFTLKIRSTKLEDSAMYFCASRVGSISGNTIYFGEGSWLTVV.